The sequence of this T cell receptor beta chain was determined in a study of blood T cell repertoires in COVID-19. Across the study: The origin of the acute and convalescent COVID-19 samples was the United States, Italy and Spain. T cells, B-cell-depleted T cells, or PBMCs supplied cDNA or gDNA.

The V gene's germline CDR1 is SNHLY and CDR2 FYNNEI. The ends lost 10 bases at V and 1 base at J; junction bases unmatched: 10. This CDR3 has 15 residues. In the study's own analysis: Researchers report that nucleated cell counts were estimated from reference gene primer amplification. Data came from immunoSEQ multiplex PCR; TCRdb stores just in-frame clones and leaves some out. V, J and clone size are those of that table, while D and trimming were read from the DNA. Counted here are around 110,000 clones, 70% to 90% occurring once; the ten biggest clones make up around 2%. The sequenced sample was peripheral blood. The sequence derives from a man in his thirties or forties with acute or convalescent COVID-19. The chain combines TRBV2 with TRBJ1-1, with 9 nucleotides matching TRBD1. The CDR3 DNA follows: TGTGCCATCCGGGACAGGGATTTACAGAACACTGAAGCTTTCTTT. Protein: CAIRDRDLQNTEAFF.